This section outlines one T cell receptor (beta chain) sequence together with its context. Primers for the PCR totalled 60 Vbeta and 13 Jbeta. Profiling relied on immunoSEQ multiplex PCR, and the TCRdb table lists in-frame clones only, not all of them. The sample includes over 90,000 clones, around 76% of them seen just once. This entry comes from a study of cytomegalovirus exposure and HLA in healthy donors. The CDR3 sequence is 14 residues long. V lost 2 bases, J lost 5 bases, and 5 bases stayed unmatched. Looked up from germline, CDR1 is LNHDA and CDR2 is SQIVND (reference sequence). Sequencing input: PBMCs. The receptor's source is a woman between 18 and 30 years old in good health and CMV-seropositive. The chain uses TRBV19 and TRBJ1-1; 7 nucleotides match TRBD1. The DNA for the CDR3 is TGTGCCAGTAGTATAAACAGGGGATTGACTGAAGCTTTCTTT. Its protein is CASSINRGLTEAFF. Full variable domain (outside the CDR3, taken from reference TRBV19 and TRBJ1-1): DGGITQSPKYLFRKEGQNVTLSCEQNLNHDAMYWYRQDPGQGLRLIYYSQIVNDFQKGDIAEGYSVSREKKESFPLTVTSAQKNPTAFYLCASSINRGLTEAFFGQGTRLTVV.